The 27 T cell receptor beta chains given below trace back to one sample, sequenced in a study of blood T cells in healthy people across ages. The use of a sample-barcoded 5' primer and a J-beta primer mix characterized a second PCR of about 7 to 12 cycles. TCRdb recomputed calls from the 5' RACE reads with MiXCR, one row per CDR3 protein. This table holds approximately 810,000 distinct CDR3 sequences, about 36% found once. Sequencing used blood. The receptors originated from a man aged 18 to 29 in good health.

This clonotype was observed a handful of times. The chain carries TRBV6-6 and TRBJ2-1; perhaps TRBD2 as D (6 bases). V was clipped by 2 bases and J by 2 bases, with 10 bases between them. Germline V CDR1 and CDR2: MNHNY, SVGAGI (reference sequence). The CDR3 is made up of 15 amino acids. CDR3 sequence reads: CASSYRDSTYNEQFF. The DNA for the CDR3 is TGTGCCAGCAGTTACCGGGACTCGACCTACAATGAGCAGTTCTTC.

The gene calls are TRBV7-9 and TRBJ2-5; perhaps TRBD1 as D (5 bases). V dropped 5 bases and J dropped 11 bases, with 21 bases sitting between them. CDR1 SEHNR and CDR2 FQNEAQ come from the germline V gene (reference sequence). The CDR3 sequence is 14 residues long. In nucleotides, the CDR3 is TGTGCCAGCAGCACCGACAGAGGCTACAATGAGCAGTACTTC. It codes for CASSTDRGYNEQYF.

This clonotype showed up just a few times. J is TRBJ1-2 and V is TRBV7-2; D is uncertain. Germline CDR1 SGHTA, CDR2 FQGNSA. The V end lost 0 bases, the J end lost 3 bases, and 14 bases lay between the germline ends. CDR3 size: 16 residues. CDR3 nucleotide sequence: TGTGCCAGCAGCTTAGCCCCGGGGAAGTATGACTATGGCTACACCTTC. This sequence encodes CASSLAPGKYDYGYTF.

About this clonotype itself: The junction departs from the called germline gene at one end, perhaps through a read error. This chain connects TRBV3-1 to TRBJ2-1; D not certain. The CDR3 is 17 residues long. CDR1 and CDR2 (germline): LGHDT, YNNKEL (reference sequence). CDR3 in amino acids: CACSQPVKAGAYNEQFF. For the CDR3, the DNA is TGTGCCTGCAGCCAACCAGTAAAGGCTGGGGCCTACAATGAGCAGTTCTTC.

This chain links TRBV4-2 with TRBJ2-1; weak D call: TRBD2 (5 bases). The closer fit of TRBJ2-7 to the DNA end suggests the J call may be wrong. CDR3 length: 16 amino acids. Per germline, CDR1 LGHNA and CDR2 YNFKEQ. The CDR3 loop is CASSQVSAEEYNEQYF. In DNA form, the CDR3 reads TGTGCCAGCAGCCAAGTATCAGCGGAGGAGTACAATGAGCAGTACTTC.

This clonotype was detected ten times or more. CDR3 coding DNA: TGTGCCAGCAGTCCCGTAGGTGTAGCCAAAAACATTCAGTACTTC. Encoded protein: CASSPVGVAKNIQYF. The chain joins TRBV12-3 or TRBV12-4 to TRBJ2-4; no reliable D call. V shed 5 bases and J shed 0 bases, with 11 bases lying between them. The CDR3 is 15 amino acids.

This clonotype was observed a few times. J is TRBJ1-5 and V is TRBV4-1, with D possibly being TRBD1 (5 bases). Trimming left V 4 bases short and J 0 bases short, with 13 bases between. Germline V gene sequence: CDR1 MGHRA, CDR2 YSYEKL. This CDR3 spans 16 amino acids. The CDR3 DNA reads as TGCGCCAGCAGCCGGACCCAGGGTATTAGCAATCAGCCCCAGCATTTT. It yields the protein CASSRTQGISNQPQHF.

This clonotype was counted a few times. The V gene is TRBV7-8, the J gene TRBJ2-1; D gene ambiguous. Germline loops: CDR1 SGHVS, CDR2 FQNEAQ. The CDR3 sequence is 15 residues long. V lost 5 bases to trimming and J lost 4 bases, with 15 bases between them. Here the CDR3 reads CASSQEIVQYNEQFF. In DNA, the CDR3 is TGTGCCAGCAGCCAGGAAATCGTTCAGTACAATGAGCAGTTCTTC.

This clonotype has at least ten counts. The chain combines TRBV2 with TRBJ2-3; 10 bases fit TRBD2. With 1 base clipped from V and 14 bases from J, the junction kept 9 bases outside the gene matches. The CDR3 runs 14 residues. The germline V gene has CDR1 SNHLY and CDR2 FYNNEI. This CDR3 is CASSEDATSGVRYF. CDR3 DNA: TGTGCCAGCAGTGAAGATGCAACTAGCGGGGTACGGTATTTT.

The rearrangement links TRBV12-3 or TRBV12-4 to TRBJ2-5, with D unclear. The length of the CDR3 is 15 residues. V lost 6 bases to trimming and J lost 2 bases, with 16 bases between them. CDR3 DNA: TGTGCCAGCAGCCCTCGACCGACGGAGCAAGAGACCCAGTACTTC. Encoded protein: CASSPRPTEQETQYF.

The chain is built from TRBV20-1 and TRBJ2-4; TRBD2 is a possible D gene (5 bases). This CDR3 has 13 residues. CDR1 DFQATT and CDR2 SNEGSKA come from the germline V gene (reference sequence). Deletions cut 4 bases from V and 3 bases from J, with 10 bases between. The CDR3 DNA reads TGCAGTGCTAATAGCGCGGGCAAAAACATTCAGTACTTC. It yields the protein CSANSAGKNIQYF.

This clonotype was counted at least ten times. The V call is TRBV20-1, the J call TRBJ2-7; D uncertain. Trimming cost V 3 bases and J 0 bases, with 9 bases left between them. This CDR3 has 13 amino acids. Germline CDR1 DFQATT, CDR2 SNEGSKA (reference sequence). The CDR3 loop is CSARSQDSYEQYF. CDR3 coding DNA: TGCAGTGCTAGGTCGCAGGACTCCTACGAGCAGTACTTC.

Regarding this clonotype: A read error is possible here, since a much larger clone lies one base away. The chain links TRBV20-1 to TRBJ2-5, with 8 bases that match TRBD1. CDR1 and CDR2 from the germline V gene are DFQATT and SNEGSKA (reference sequence). This CDR3 is built from 13 residues. V trimming: 6 bases; J trimming: 11 bases; junction bases outside the gene matches: 14. In DNA form, the CDR3 reads TGCAGTGCCCCGACAGGGGATCGCAATGAGCAGTACTTC. Its protein product is CSAPTGDRNEQYF.

The CDR3 DNA sequence: TGCGCCAGCAGCCAAGGAAGCCAGGGCAACGAGCAGTACTTC. Translated, it gives CASSQGSQGNEQYF. This chain uses TRBV4-1 with TRBJ2-4, with D tentatively TRBD1 (5 bases). Judging by the DNA end, TRBJ2-7 fits better; the J call may be wrong. Germline V gives CDR1 MGHRA, CDR2 YSYEKL. The CDR3 is made up of 14 amino acids.

This clonotype has just one count. The chain uses TRBV20-1 and TRBJ2-2; TRBD1 aligns across 10 bases. The CDR3 extends over 17 amino acids. The ends lost 2 bases at V and 6 bases at J; junction bases unmatched: 12. Germline values: CDR1 DFQATT, CDR2 SNEGSKA (reference sequence). The CDR3 bases are TGCAGTGCTAGAAGGGACAGGGGCCAACTCGGTGCCGGGGAGCTGTTTTTT. As protein: CSARRDRGQLGAGELFF.

This clonotype appeared a few times. V usage is TRBV9 and J usage is TRBJ2-2; possible D gene TRBD1, 7 bases. From germline, CDR1 is SGDLS and CDR2 YYNGEE. This CDR3 has 14 residues. V was pared by 1 base and J by 7 bases, with 11 bases between. For the CDR3, the DNA is TGTGCCAGCAGCGTAACAGGGGAGGACGGGGAGCTGTTTTTT. Protein: CASSVTGEDGELFF.

The CDR3 is CASSQDRNRGVISNEKLFF. For the CDR3, the DNA is TGCGCCAGCAGCCAAGATCGGAACAGGGGGGTTATTTCTAATGAAAAACTGTTTTTT. The J gene is TRBJ1-4, the V gene TRBV4-1, with 8 bases that match TRBD1. CDR3 length equals 19 residues. From germline, CDR1 is MGHRA and CDR2 YSYEKL. Unmatched junction bases numbered 12, after V lost 0 bases and J lost 3 bases.

Turning to this clonotype: Since a much larger clone is just one base distant, this may be a read error. The rearrangement links TRBV4-3 to TRBJ2-4; perhaps TRBD1 as D (5 bases). Germline V gene lookup returns CDR1 LGHNA and CDR2 YSLEER. The CDR3 is 17 amino acids. V gave up 0 bases and J gave up 13 bases, with 25 bases separating them. This CDR3 reads CASSQDLGQGRYNEQYF. As DNA, the CDR3 is TGCGCCAGCAGCCAAGATCTGGGCCAGGGCCGATACAATGAGCAGTACTTC.

This clonotype has at least ten counts. The rearrangement uses TRBV3-1 and TRBJ2-3, with 7 bases aligning to TRBD2. The V segment lost 6 bases and the J segment 2 bases; nucleotides outside the gene matches: 2. CDR3 length: 13 residues. CDR1 and CDR2 (germline): LGHDT, YNNKEL (reference sequence). Here the CDR3 reads CASRGLVTDTQYF. The CDR3 DNA reads TGTGCCAGCAGAGGACTAGTCACAGATACGCAGTATTTT.

V gene TRBV20-1 combines with J gene TRBJ1-1; 8 bases line up with TRBD1. V gave up 5 bases and J gave up 0 bases; unmatched junction bases: 5. Germline V lookup: CDR1 DFQATT, CDR2 SNEGSKA (reference sequence). CDR3 length equals 14 residues. The CDR3 reads CSARTGNMNTEAFF. The DNA for the CDR3 is TGCAGTGCTCGGACAGGGAATATGAACACTGAAGCTTTCTTT.

This clonotype was recorded a few times. The chain joins TRBV28 to TRBJ1-2; D perhaps matches TRBD1 (5 bases). The CDR3 has 12 amino acids. From germline, CDR1 is MDHEN and CDR2 SYDVKM. The V and J ends lost 5 bases and 3 bases respectively, with 7 bases between them. CDR3 DNA sequence: TGTGCCAGCAGTCGACAGCACTATGGCTACACCTTC. Encoded protein: CASSRQHYGYTF.

Worth noting for this clonotype: Given a much more abundant clone one base away, this may be a read error. The chain links TRBV12-3 or TRBV12-4 to TRBJ2-3; the D gene is possibly TRBD2 (6 bases). The CDR3 consists of 13 residues. The V end was cut by 5 bases, the J end by 4 bases, with 10 bases between. CDR3 nucleotides: TGTGCCAGCAGTACTAGCCACGCAGATACGCAGTATTTT. This sequence encodes CASSTSHADTQYF.

The chain recombines TRBV19 with TRBJ1-5; a possible D gene is TRBD1 (6 bases). Trimming took off 6 bases at V and 7 bases at J, with 10 bases between the two ends. CDR3 size: 12 residues. Germline V gene sequence: CDR1 LNHDA, CDR2 SQIVND (reference sequence). The CDR3 here is CASRIGGQPQHF. The CDR3 DNA sequence: TGTGCCAGTAGGATCGGGGGCCAGCCCCAGCATTTT.

The gene calls are TRBV3-1 and TRBJ1-4; 8 bases are shared with TRBD1. V lost 1 base and J lost 5; bases outside the gene matches: 6. Germline V gene lookup returns CDR1 LGHDT and CDR2 YNNKEL (reference sequence). This CDR3 contains 16 residues. The CDR3 region has the DNA TGTGCCAGCAGCCAAGTTGGACAGGGCGAAAATGAAAAACTGTTTTTT. It codes for CASSQVGQGENEKLFF.

This clonotype was detected ten times or more. This chain uses TRBV7-8 with TRBJ2-6; a possible D gene is TRBD2 (5 bases). This CDR3 has 16 amino acids. Trimming shortened V by 5 bases and J by 5 bases, and 16 bases separated the two germline ends. Germline CDR1 SGHVS, CDR2 FQNEAQ. DNA of the CDR3: TGTGCCAGCAGCCCCGGGCGGGCTATTAGGGCCAACGTCCTGACTTTC. This sequence encodes CASSPGRAIRANVLTF.

This chain connects TRBV3-1 to TRBJ2-3; D is perhaps TRBD2 (5 bases). Trimming took 1 base from V and 4 from J, leaving 9 bases between them. The CDR3 is 14 residues long. Per germline, CDR1 LGHDT and CDR2 YNNKEL (reference sequence). This CDR3 is CASSQVGAADTQYF. Written as DNA, the CDR3 is TGTGCCAGCAGCCAAGTGGGAGCGGCAGATACGCAGTATTTT.

This chain links TRBV7-6 with TRBJ1-4; D might be TRBD1 (5 bases). Trimming removed 5 bases at V and 6 bases at J, with 13 bases between. CDR3 length: 14 residues. The germline V gene has CDR1 SGHVS and CDR2 FNYEAQ. As DNA, the CDR3 is TGTGCCAGCAGCGTAGAACCCAGGGATGAAAAACTGTTTTTT. It translates to CASSVEPRDEKLFF.